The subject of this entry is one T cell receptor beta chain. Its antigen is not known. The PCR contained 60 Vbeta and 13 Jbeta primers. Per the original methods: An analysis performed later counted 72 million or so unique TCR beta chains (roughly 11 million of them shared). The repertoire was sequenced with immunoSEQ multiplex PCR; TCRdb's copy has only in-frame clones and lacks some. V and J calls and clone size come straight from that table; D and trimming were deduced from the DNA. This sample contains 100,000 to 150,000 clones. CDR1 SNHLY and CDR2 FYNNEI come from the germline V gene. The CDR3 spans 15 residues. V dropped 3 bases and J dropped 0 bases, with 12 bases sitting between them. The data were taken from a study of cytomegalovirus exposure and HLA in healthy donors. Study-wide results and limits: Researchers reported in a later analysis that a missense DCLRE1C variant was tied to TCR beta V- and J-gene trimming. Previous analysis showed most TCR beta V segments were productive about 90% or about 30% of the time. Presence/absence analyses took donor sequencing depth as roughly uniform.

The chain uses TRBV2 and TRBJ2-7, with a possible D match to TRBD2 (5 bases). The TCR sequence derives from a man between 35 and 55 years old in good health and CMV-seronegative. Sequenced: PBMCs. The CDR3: CASSEERTLSYEQYF. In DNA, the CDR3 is TGTGCCAGCAGTGAGGAGCGGACCCTCTCCTACGAGCAGTACTTC.